This TCR beta chain appears in the sequencing data of a study of CD8 T cells in Susac syndrome. CDR3 size: 14 residues. CDR1 and CDR2 from the germline V gene are LGHNT and FRNRAP. J lost 7 bases, V lost 7 bases, and 8 bases had no gene match. RNA amounts of about 0.5 to 1 ug underwent reverse transcription with random hexamers. One entry per CDR3 protein, called by TCRdb with MiXCR from the immunoSEQ multiplex PCR reads. Of about 210,000 distinct CDR3 sequences listed, 94% are singletons. The TCR originated in a human donor with Susac syndrome. The specimen was CD4+ T cells from PBMCs. The chain is built from TRBV12-5 and TRBJ2-1, with TRBD1 matching over 9 bases. This CDR3 reads CASDGTGSSNEQFF. In DNA form, the CDR3 reads TGTGCTAGTGATGGGACAGGGTCATCGAATGAGCAGTTCTTC.